This T cell receptor (beta chain) was identified in a study of T-cell reconstitution after alpha-beta-depleted transplantation in children. Unique molecular identifiers featured in how the TCRbeta library was prepared. In TCRdb, the PCR reads were re-called with MiXCR into one record per CDR3 protein. The sample shows 350,000 to 400,000 distinct CDR3 sequences, over 20% of them seen only once. V was cut by 3 bases and J by 4 bases, with 14 bases left in between. This CDR3 comprises 14 residues. Germline assignment: CDR1 DFQATT and CDR2 SNEGSKA (reference sequence). This clonotype was picked up many times.

The chain couples TRBV20-1 to TRBJ2-3, with unresolved D. This clonotype originated in a human donor who donated a stem cell graft to a child with acute myeloid leukemia. The sequencing here drew on PBMCs from the stem cell graft donor, taken from the stem cell graft. The CDR3, as DNA: TGCAGTGCTAGGGTGAAAGGGTGGGCAGATACGCAGTATTTT. Protein: CSARVKGWADTQYF.